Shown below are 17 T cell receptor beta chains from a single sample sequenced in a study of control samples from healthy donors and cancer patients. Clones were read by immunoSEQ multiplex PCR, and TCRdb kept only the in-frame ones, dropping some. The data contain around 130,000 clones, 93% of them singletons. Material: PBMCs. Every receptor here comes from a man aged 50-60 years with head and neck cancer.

In nucleotides, the CDR3 is TGTGCCAGCAGCTTAGGAGGGAACACCGGGGAGCTGTTTTTT. Its protein product is CASSLGGNTGELFF. This chain connects TRBV5-5 to TRBJ2-2, with D possibly TRBD2 on 5 matching bases. Trimming left V 2 bases short and J 1 base short, with 6 bases between. The CDR3 spans 14 residues. CDR1 SGHKS and CDR2 YYEKEE come from the germline V gene (reference sequence). Variable domain in full (rest from reference TRBV5-5 and TRBJ2-2): DAGVTQSPTHLIKTRGQQVTLRCSPISGHKSVSWYQQVLGQGPQFIFQYYEKEERGRGNFPDRFSARQFPNYSSELNVNALLLGDSALYLCASSLGGNTGELFFGEGSRLTVL.

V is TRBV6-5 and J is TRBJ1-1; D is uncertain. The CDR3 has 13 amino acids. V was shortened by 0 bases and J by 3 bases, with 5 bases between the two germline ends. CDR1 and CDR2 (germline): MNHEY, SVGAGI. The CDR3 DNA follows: TGTGCCAGCAGTTACTCGAGGCACACTGAAGCTTTCTTT. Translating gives CASSYSRHTEAFF.

The CDR3 reads CASSPGTNEKLFF. In nucleotides, the CDR3 is TGTGCCAGCTCACCAGGGACTAATGAAAAACTGTTTTTT. This chain uses TRBV18 with TRBJ1-4, with D unclear. CDR1 is KGHSH and CDR2 is LQKENI in the germline V gene. The CDR3 has 13 amino acids. Trimming stripped 2 bases from V and 2 bases from J, with 3 bases between.

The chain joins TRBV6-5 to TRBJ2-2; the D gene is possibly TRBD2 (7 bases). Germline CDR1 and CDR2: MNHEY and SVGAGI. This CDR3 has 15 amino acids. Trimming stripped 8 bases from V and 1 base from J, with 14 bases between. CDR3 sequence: CASWGGAQNTGELFF. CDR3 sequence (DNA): TGTGCCAGCTGGGGGGGGGCGCAGAACACCGGGGAGCTGTTTTTT.

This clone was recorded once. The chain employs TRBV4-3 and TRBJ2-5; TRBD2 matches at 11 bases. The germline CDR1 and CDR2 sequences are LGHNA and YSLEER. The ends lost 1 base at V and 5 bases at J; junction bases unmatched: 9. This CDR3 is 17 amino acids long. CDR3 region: CASSQASTSGAWETQYF. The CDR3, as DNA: TGCGCCAGCAGCCAAGCTTCGACTAGCGGGGCGTGGGAGACCCAGTACTTC.

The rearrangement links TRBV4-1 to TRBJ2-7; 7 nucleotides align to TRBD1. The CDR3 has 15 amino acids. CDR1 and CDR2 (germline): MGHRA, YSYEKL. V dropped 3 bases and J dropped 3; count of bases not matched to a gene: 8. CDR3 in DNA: TGCGCCAGCAGCCAGGTGGGACAGAGTTTCTACGAGCAGTACTTC. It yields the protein CASSQVGQSFYEQYF.

The CDR3 DNA sequence: TGTGCCAGCAGTTCACCAGGCGTCGGTGATACGCAGTATTTT. Translated: CASSSPGVGDTQYF. The chain recombines TRBV6-2 or TRBV6-3 with TRBJ2-3; D unresolved. Trimming stripped 4 bases from V and 6 bases from J, with 14 bases between. The CDR3 runs to 14 residues. The V gene's germline CDR1 is MNHEY and CDR2 SVGEGT.

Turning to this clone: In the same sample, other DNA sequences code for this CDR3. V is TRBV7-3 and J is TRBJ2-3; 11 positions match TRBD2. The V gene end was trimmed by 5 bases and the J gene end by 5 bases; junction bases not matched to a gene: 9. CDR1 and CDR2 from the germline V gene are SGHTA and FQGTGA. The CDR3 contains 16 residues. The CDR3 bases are TGTGCCAGCAGCCTCTCGGGGGGACTAGCGGTAGATACGCAGTATTTT. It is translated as CASSLSGGLAVDTQYF. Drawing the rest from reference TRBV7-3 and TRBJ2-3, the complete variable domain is GAGVSQTPSNKVTEKGKYVELRCDPISGHTALYWYRQSLGQGPEFLIYFQGTGAADDSGLPNDRFFAVRPEGSVSTLKIQRTERGDSAVYLCASSLSGGLAVDTQYFGPGTRLTVL.

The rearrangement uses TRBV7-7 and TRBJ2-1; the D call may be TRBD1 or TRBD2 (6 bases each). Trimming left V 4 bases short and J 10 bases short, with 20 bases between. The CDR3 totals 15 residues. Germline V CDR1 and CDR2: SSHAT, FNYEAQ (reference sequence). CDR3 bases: TGTGCCAGCAGCTACGGTTACAGGGACTGGTGGGAGCAGTTCTTC. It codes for CASSYGYRDWWEQFF.

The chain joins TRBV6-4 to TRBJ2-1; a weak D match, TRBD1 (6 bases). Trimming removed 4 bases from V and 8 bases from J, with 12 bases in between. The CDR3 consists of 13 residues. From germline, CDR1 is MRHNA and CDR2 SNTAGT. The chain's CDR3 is CASSGGRGYEQFF. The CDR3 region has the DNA TGTGCCAGCAGTGGGGGCAGGGGCTATGAGCAGTTCTTC.

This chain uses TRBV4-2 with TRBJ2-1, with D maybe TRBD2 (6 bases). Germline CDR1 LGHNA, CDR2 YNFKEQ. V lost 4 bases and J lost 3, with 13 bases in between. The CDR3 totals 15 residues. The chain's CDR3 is CASSRGGAVYNEQFF. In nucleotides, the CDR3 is TGTGCCAGCAGCCGAGGAGGGGCGGTCTACAATGAGCAGTTCTTC.

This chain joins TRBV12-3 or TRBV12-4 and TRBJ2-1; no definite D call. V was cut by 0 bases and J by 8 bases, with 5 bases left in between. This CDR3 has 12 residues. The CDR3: CASSLAPHEQFF. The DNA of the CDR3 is TGTGCCAGCAGTTTAGCACCCCATGAGCAGTTCTTC.

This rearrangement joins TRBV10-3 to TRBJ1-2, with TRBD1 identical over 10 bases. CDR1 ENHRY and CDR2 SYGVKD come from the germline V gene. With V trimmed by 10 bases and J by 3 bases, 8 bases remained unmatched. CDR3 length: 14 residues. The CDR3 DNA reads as TGTGCCACCCAGGACAGGGGGGAGCACTATGGCTACACCTTC. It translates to CATQDRGEHYGYTF.

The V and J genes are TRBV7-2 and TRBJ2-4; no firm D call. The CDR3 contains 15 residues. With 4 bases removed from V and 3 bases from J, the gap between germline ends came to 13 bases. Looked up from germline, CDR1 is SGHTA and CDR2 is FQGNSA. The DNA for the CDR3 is TGTGCCAGCAGCTCTACCTCGTACAGCAAAAACATTCAGTACTTC. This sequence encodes CASSSTSYSKNIQYF.

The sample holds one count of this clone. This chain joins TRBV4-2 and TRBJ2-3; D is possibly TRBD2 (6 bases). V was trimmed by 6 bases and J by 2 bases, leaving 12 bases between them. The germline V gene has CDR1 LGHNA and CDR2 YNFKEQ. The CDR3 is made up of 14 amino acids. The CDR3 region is CASRRDSLTDTQYF. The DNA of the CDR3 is TGTGCCAGCAGACGGGACTCTCTCACAGATACGCAGTATTTT.

The CDR3 here is CASRDWGENEQFF. In DNA form, the CDR3 reads TGTGCCAGTAGGGACTGGGGGGAGAATGAGCAGTTCTTC. The chain recombines TRBV19 with TRBJ2-1; TRBD2 might be the D (6 bases). The CDR3 has 13 residues. Per the germline V gene, CDR1 is LNHDA and CDR2 is SQIVND (reference sequence). V lost 6 bases to trimming and J lost 7 bases, with 13 bases between them.

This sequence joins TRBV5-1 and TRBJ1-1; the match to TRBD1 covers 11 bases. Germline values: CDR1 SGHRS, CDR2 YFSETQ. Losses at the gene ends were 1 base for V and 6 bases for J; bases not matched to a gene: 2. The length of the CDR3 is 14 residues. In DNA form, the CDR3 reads TGCGCCAGCAGCTTGACGGGACAGGGGGCTGAAGCTTTCTTT. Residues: CASSLTGQGAEAFF.